This entry lists 6 T cell receptor beta chains sequenced from one sample in a study of T cells after yellow fever vaccination (dated by TCRdb to between 2018 and 2021). Library generation was performed with 5' RACE. The run used an Illumina NovaSeq 6000. Using fastp trimming at Q25 and MiXCR clonotype assembly, TCRdb reanalyzed the public sequencing data and kept in-frame beta chains. Identical CDR3 proteins give one entry, which carries the most common genes and DNA. This sample holds 250,000 to 400,000 distinct CDR3 sequences; about 4.5% were observed only once. The ten largest make up just under 20% of the sample. Per the publication, the treatment or condition label means: live attenuated yellow fever vaccine strain. Source: PBMCs, taken 15 days after the yellow fever booster vaccination. The receptors here all came from a young man who received the YFV17D yellow fever vaccine.

This clonotype has ten or more counts. DNA of the CDR3: TGTGCCATCAGTGCACAGACTGATGAAAAACTGTTTTTT. It codes for CAISAQTDEKLFF. V usage is TRBV10-3 and J usage is TRBJ1-4; D gene unclear. The V and J ends lost 4 bases and 6 bases respectively, with 9 bases between them. The CDR3 consists of 13 residues. Germline V gene data show CDR1 as ENHRY and CDR2 as SYGVKD.

This clonotype was seen a handful of times. This chain joins TRBV7-9 and TRBJ2-2; D is possibly TRBD1 or TRBD2 (5 bases each). Germline V gene sequence: CDR1 SEHNR, CDR2 FQNEAQ (reference sequence). Trimming stripped 2 bases from V and 5 bases from J, with 15 bases between. The CDR3 contains 16 residues. The CDR3 nucleotides read TGTGCCAGCAGCTTACTTTGGAGAGGGGATACCGGGGAGCTGTTTTTT. This codes for CASSLLWRGDTGELFF.

This clonotype turned up a few times. The genes are TRBV12-3 or TRBV12-4 and TRBJ2-3; D unresolved. The CDR3 extends over 13 amino acids. Trimming took 6 bases from V and 7 from J, leaving 14 bases between them. The CDR3 region is CASSLSDGNTQYF. CDR3 DNA: TGTGCCAGCAGCCTCAGTGATGGAAATACGCAGTATTTT.

At least ten counts were recorded for this clonotype. V is TRBV29-1 and J is TRBJ2-3; 7 bases are a match to TRBD2. Germline values: CDR1 SQVTM, CDR2 ANQGSEA. The CDR3 is made up of 14 amino acids. The J segment lost 2 bases and the V segment lost 4 bases, leaving 6 bases of the junction unmatched. Written as DNA, the CDR3 is TGCAGCGTTGTCCTAGCGGACTACACAGATACGCAGTATTTT. Its translation is CSVVLADYTDTQYF.

V and J are TRBV12-3 or TRBV12-4 and TRBJ1-2; D is ambiguous. The CDR3 loop spans 11 amino acids. V lost 6 bases and J lost 6, with 8 bases in between. The CDR3 region is CASSDPHGYTF. CDR3 bases: TGTGCCAGCAGCGATCCCCATGGCTACACCTTC.

This clonotype turned up a few times. A much larger clone lies a single base off, so this may be a read error. The genes are TRBV7-2 and TRBJ2-7; the D is unclear. The V gene lost 2 bases and the J gene lost 2 bases, with 10 bases spanning the gap. CDR3 length equals 14 residues. In germline, CDR1 is SGHTA, CDR2 FQGNSA. CDR3 protein: CASSLMSGPYEQYF. CDR3 bases: TGTGCCAGCAGCTTAATGTCCGGCCCCTACGAGCAGTACTTC.